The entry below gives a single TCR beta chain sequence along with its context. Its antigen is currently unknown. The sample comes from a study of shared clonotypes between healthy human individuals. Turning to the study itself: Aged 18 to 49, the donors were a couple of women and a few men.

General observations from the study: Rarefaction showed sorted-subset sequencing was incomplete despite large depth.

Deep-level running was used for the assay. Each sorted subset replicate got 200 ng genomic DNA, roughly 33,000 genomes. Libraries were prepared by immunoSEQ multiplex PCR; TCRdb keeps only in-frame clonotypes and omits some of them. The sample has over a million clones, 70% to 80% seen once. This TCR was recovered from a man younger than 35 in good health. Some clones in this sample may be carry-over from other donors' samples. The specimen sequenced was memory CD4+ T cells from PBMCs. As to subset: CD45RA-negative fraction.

The CDR3 here is CASSFPRGQDKNIQYF. The CDR3 DNA reads as TGTGCCAGCAGCTTCCCCAGGGGGCAGGACAAAAACATTCAGTACTTC. The chain combines TRBV7-2 with TRBJ2-4, with 8 bases identical to TRBD1. This CDR3 region has 16 residues. Trimming cost V 3 bases and J 3 bases; bases outside gene matches: 7. CDR1 is SGHTA and CDR2 is FQGNSA in the germline V gene. Complete variable domain (other parts from reference TRBV7-2 and TRBJ2-4): GAGVSQSPSNKVTEKGKDVELRCDPISGHTALYWYRQSLGQGLEFLIYFQGNSAPDKSGLPSDRFSAERTGGSVSTLTIQRTQQEDSAVYLCASSFPRGQDKNIQYFGAGTRLSVL.